These 21 T cell receptor beta chains came from one sample sequenced in a study of T cell responses to AZD1222 COVID-19 vaccine. Only in-frame clones appear in the TCRdb table, and some are missing; sequencing was by immunoSEQ multiplex PCR. The sample lists 180,000 or so clones; around nine tenths were seen once. This specimen consisted of peripheral blood, obtained on day 0 of AZD1222 vaccination. These TCRs come from an adult in good health.

This clone was detected a few times. The chain recombines TRBV27 with TRBJ2-1; D is undetermined. CDR3 length equals 13 residues. The V end was cut by 6 bases, the J end by 1 base, with 7 bases between. Germline V gene lookup returns CDR1 MNHEY and CDR2 SMNVEV (reference sequence). The CDR3 loop reads CASSDYSYNEQFF. The CDR3 DNA reads TGTGCCAGCAGCGATTATTCCTACAATGAGCAGTTCTTC.

Here the CDR3 DNA reads TGTGCCAGCAGTGCCTCCCGGGACAGCCAAAATCAGCCCCAGCATTTT. Its protein product is CASSASRDSQNQPQHF. The V gene is TRBV6-1, the J gene TRBJ1-5; TRBD1 matches 7 bases. The V gene's germline CDR1 is MNHNS and CDR2 SASEGT. The CDR3 runs 16 residues. V was clipped by 4 bases and J by 4 bases; unmatched bases: 10.

The chain combines TRBV3-1 (or the pseudogene TRBV3-2) with TRBJ2-3; possibly TRBD1 for D (5 bases). Germline V gene data show CDR1 as LGHDT and CDR2 as YNNKEL (reference sequence). Trimming pared 3 bases from V and 4 bases from J, leaving 17 bases between. The CDR3 sequence is 16 residues long. The CDR3 loop is CASSHVQGQGADTQYF. CDR3 DNA: TGTGCCAGCAGCCACGTTCAAGGGCAAGGGGCAGATACGCAGTATTTT.

This clone was observed a single time. The rearrangement links TRBV5-6 to TRBJ2-2; 9 positions match TRBD1. The CDR3 is 16 amino acids. The J segment lost 2 bases and the V segment lost 5 bases, leaving 7 bases of the junction unmatched. CDR1 is SGHDT and CDR2 is YYEEEE in the germline V gene. The CDR3 spells CASSPAGQGNTGELFF. The CDR3 DNA reads as TGTGCCAGCAGTCCTGCGGGACAGGGAAACACCGGGGAGCTGTTTTTT.

The chain has TRBV5-1 and TRBJ2-7; D remains ambiguous. This CDR3 is 14 amino acids long. From germline, CDR1 is SGHRS and CDR2 YFSETQ. V was pared by 0 bases and J by 2 bases, with 9 bases between. CDR3 bases: TGCGCCAGCAGCTTGGAAGCCAGCCCCTACGAGCAGTACTTC. Its translation: CASSLEASPYEQYF.

V and J are TRBV4-1 and TRBJ1-2; D is ambiguous. Per the germline V gene, CDR1 is MGHRA and CDR2 is YSYEKL. The CDR3 spans 15 residues. Trimming took off 2 bases at V and 7 bases at J, with 17 bases between the two ends. The CDR3 here is CASSQNPNKDGGYTF. The CDR3 coding sequence is TGCGCCAGCAGCCAAAATCCTAACAAGGATGGTGGCTACACCTTC.

This chain uses TRBV27 with TRBJ2-1; 9 nucleotides agree with TRBD1. The CDR3 runs 16 residues. The germline gives CDR1 MNHEY, CDR2 SMNVEV (reference sequence). Trimming cost V 3 bases and J 3 bases; bases outside gene matches: 6. This CDR3 reads CASSLHRGLDYNEQFF. CDR3 nucleotides: TGTGCCAGCAGTTTGCACAGGGGGCTAGACTACAATGAGCAGTTCTTC.

The chain combines TRBV2 with TRBJ2-5, with D possibly being TRBD2 (6 bases). The CDR3 extends over 15 amino acids. Germline CDR1 is SNHLY and CDR2 is FYNNEI. V dropped 6 bases and J dropped 1 base, with 15 bases sitting between them. The CDR3 DNA sequence: TGTGCCAGCAGCAGTTCTAGCGCCCCCCAAGAGACCCAGTACTTC. This gives the protein CASSSSSAPQETQYF.

The CDR3 sequence is CSAAGGYEQYF. For the CDR3, the DNA is TGCAGTGCCGCCGGAGGCTACGAGCAGTACTTC. The chain joins TRBV20-1 to TRBJ2-7, with D possibly matching TRBD2 (5 bases). Germline loops: CDR1 DFQATT, CDR2 SNEGSKA (reference sequence). The CDR3 contains 11 residues. With 6 bases removed from V and 3 bases from J, the gap between germline ends came to 9 bases.

The chain recombines TRBV19 with TRBJ2-7; D call uncertain. The CDR3 is made up of 14 amino acids. V was pared by 5 bases and J by 2 bases, with 13 bases between. The germline gives CDR1 LNHDA, CDR2 SQIVND (reference sequence). The CDR3 is CASSAELFTYEQYF. The CDR3 DNA is TGTGCCAGTAGTGCAGAGCTTTTTACCTACGAGCAGTACTTC.

The chain joins TRBV3-1 (or the pseudogene TRBV3-2) to TRBJ2-1; maybe TRBD2 (5 bases). Per the germline V gene, CDR1 is LGHDT and CDR2 is YNNKEL (reference sequence). Trimming cost V 0 bases and J 5 bases, with 17 bases left between them. CDR3 size: 17 residues. The CDR3 spells CASSQEGAGGKNNEQFF. DNA for the CDR3: TGTGCCAGCAGCCAAGAGGGCGCAGGAGGAAAGAACAATGAGCAGTTCTTC.

The chain joins TRBV2 to TRBJ1-6; D is possibly TRBD1 (5 bases). CDR1 is SNHLY and CDR2 is FYNNEI in the germline V gene. V lost 10 bases to trimming and J lost 10 bases, with 20 bases between them. CDR3 length equals 14 residues. In DNA, the CDR3 is TGTGCCACCTCGTTAAGCCAGGGTCAGTCACCCCTCCACTTT. It is translated as CATSLSQGQSPLHF. Complete variable domain (other parts from reference TRBV2 and TRBJ1-6): EPEVTQTPSHQVTQMGQEVILRCVPISNHLYFYWYRQILGQKVEFLVSFYNNEISEKSEIFDDQFSVERPDGSNFTLKIRSTKLEDSAMYFCATSLSQGQSPLHFGNGTRLTVT.

This chain links TRBV7-8 with TRBJ2-7; tentatively, D is TRBD2 (6 bases). This CDR3 has 15 residues. Between the trimmed V and J ends, which lost 1 base and 1 base, there was a span of 11 bases. Germline lookup yields CDR1 SGHVS and CDR2 FQNEAQ. The CDR3 DNA reads as TGTGCCAGCAGCTTAGTGGCGGGGACTTCCTACGAGCAGTACTTC. Translated: CASSLVAGTSYEQYF.

This chain links TRBV2 with TRBJ2-7, with 8 bases identical to TRBD2. V was pared by 7 bases and J by 7 bases, with 9 bases of the junction left unmatched. Germline assignment: CDR1 SNHLY and CDR2 FYNNEI. The CDR3 is 13 residues long. The CDR3, as DNA: TGTGCCAGCACCCTTGGTAGCGGGACGGAGCAGTACTTC. Translated: CASTLGSGTEQYF.

This clone was seen once. V and J are TRBV9 and TRBJ2-1; D may match TRBD1 or TRBD2 (5 bases each). Trimming shortened V by 5 bases and J by 10 bases, and 13 bases separated the two germline ends. The CDR3 consists of 12 residues. In germline, CDR1 is SGDLS, CDR2 YYNGEE. This CDR3 is CASSGDLSEQFF. CDR3 sequence (DNA): TGTGCCAGCAGTGGGGACCTCTCGGAGCAGTTCTTC.

The chain combines TRBV7-9 with TRBJ2-1, with unresolved D. CDR3 size: 13 residues. Germline values: CDR1 SEHNR, CDR2 FQNEAQ (reference sequence). The V and J ends lost 8 bases and 9 bases respectively, with 17 bases between them. In nucleotides, the CDR3 is TGTGCCAGCGACACCCGTTACACCGTTGAGCAGTTCTTC. It codes for CASDTRYTVEQFF. Full variable domain (outside the CDR3, taken from reference TRBV7-9 and TRBJ2-1): DTGVSQNPRHKITKRGQNVTFRCDPISEHNRLYWYRQTLGQGPEFLTYFQNEAQLEKSRLLSDRFSAERPKGSFSTLEIQRTEQGDSAMYLCASDTRYTVEQFFGPGTRLTVL.

The chain is built from TRBV7-9 and TRBJ1-2; D might be TRBD1 (5 bases). Germline V CDR1 and CDR2: SEHNR, FQNEAQ (reference sequence). Trimming took 5 bases from V and 4 from J, leaving 14 bases between them. The CDR3 consists of 14 residues. CDR3 sequence: CASSQLQGTYGYTF. Here the CDR3 DNA reads TGTGCCAGCAGCCAACTCCAGGGTACCTATGGCTACACCTTC.

This chain uses TRBV10-1 with TRBJ2-7; TRBD2 is a possible D gene (5 bases). V shed 7 bases and J shed 5 bases, with 21 bases lying between them. The CDR3 has 15 amino acids. Germline CDR1 and CDR2: WNHNN and SYGVQD (reference sequence). DNA of the CDR3: TGCGCCAGCAAAGAAATCTCCAGACTAAGCGACGAGCAGTACTTC. The encoded protein is CASKEISRLSDEQYF.

The chain couples TRBV27 to TRBJ1-1; 7 bases fit TRBD1. The J segment lost 4 bases and the V segment lost 6 bases, leaving 5 bases of the junction unmatched. This CDR3 has 13 amino acids. CDR1 and CDR2 from the germline V gene are MNHEY and SMNVEV (reference sequence). The CDR3 loop reads CASSPGQFTEAFF. In DNA form, the CDR3 reads TGTGCCAGCAGCCCGGGACAGTTCACTGAAGCTTTCTTT.

Only one count was recorded for this clone. The chain uses TRBV19 and TRBJ2-1, with 8 positions matching TRBD2. V was pared by 5 bases and J by 4 bases, with 4 bases of the junction left unmatched. The CDR3 covers 14 residues. The germline CDR1 and CDR2 sequences are LNHDA and SQIVND (reference sequence). This chain's CDR3 is CASSFRLAYNEQFF. For the CDR3, the DNA is TGTGCCAGTAGTTTCCGACTAGCGTACAATGAGCAGTTCTTC.

The gene calls are TRBV25-1 and TRBJ1-2; D gene ambiguous. Per germline, CDR1 MGHDK and CDR2 SYGVNS. The CDR3 extends over 13 amino acids. V shed 10 bases and J shed 8 bases, with 20 bases lying between them. This CDR3 reads CATSDDGVWGYTF. The DNA of the CDR3 is TGTGCCACCTCAGACGACGGGGTATGGGGCTACACCTTC.